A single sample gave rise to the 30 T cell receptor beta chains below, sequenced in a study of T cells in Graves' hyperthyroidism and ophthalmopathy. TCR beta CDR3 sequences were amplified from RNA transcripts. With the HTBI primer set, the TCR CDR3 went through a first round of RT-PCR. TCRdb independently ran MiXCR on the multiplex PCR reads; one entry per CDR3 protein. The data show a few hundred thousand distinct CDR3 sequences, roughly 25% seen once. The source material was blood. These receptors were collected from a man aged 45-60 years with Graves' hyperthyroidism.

The CDR3 bases are TGTGCCAGCTCACCCCCCTCCGGGACAGGGGGTCGAGCTTTCTTT. Protein: CASSPPSGTGGRAFF. The chain joins TRBV18 to TRBJ1-1, with 11 positions matching TRBD1. The CDR3 loop spans 15 amino acids. V was clipped by 3 bases and J by 10 bases; unmatched bases: 10. The V gene's germline CDR1 is KGHSH and CDR2 LQKENI.

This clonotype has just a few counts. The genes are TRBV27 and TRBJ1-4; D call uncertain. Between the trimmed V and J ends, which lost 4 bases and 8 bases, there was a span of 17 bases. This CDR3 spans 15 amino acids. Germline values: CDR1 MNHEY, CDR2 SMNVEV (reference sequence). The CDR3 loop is CASSYSAPVGEKLFF. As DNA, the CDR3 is TGTGCCAGCAGTTACTCGGCCCCCGTGGGGGAAAAACTGTTTTTT.

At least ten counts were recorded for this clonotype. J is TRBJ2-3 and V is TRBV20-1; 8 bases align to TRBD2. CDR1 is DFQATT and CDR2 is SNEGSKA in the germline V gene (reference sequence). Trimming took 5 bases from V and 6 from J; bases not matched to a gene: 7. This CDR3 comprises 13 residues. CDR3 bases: TGCAGTGCTCAGGGACTAGTCGACGATACGCAGTATTTT. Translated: CSAQGLVDDTQYF.

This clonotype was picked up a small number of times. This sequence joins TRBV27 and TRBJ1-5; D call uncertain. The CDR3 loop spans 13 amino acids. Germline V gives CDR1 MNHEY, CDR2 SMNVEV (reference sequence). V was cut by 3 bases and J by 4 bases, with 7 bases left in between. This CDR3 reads CASSFGQNQPQHF. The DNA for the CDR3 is TGTGCCAGCAGTTTCGGCCAGAATCAGCCCCAGCATTTT.

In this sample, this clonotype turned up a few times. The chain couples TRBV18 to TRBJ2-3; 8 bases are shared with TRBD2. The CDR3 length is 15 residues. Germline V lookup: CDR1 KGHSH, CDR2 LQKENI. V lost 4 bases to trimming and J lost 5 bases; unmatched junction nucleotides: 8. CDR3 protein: CASSLGGRPGDTQYF. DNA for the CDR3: TGTGCCAGCTCACTGGGCGGGAGGCCTGGAGATACGCAGTATTTT.

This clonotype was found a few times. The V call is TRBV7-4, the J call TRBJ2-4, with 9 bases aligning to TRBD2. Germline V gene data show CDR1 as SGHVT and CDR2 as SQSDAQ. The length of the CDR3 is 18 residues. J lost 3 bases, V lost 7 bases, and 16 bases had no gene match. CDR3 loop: CASTSDAGGPRVKNIQYF. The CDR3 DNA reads TGTGCCAGCACCAGTGATGCGGGAGGGCCGAGAGTCAAAAACATTCAGTACTTC.

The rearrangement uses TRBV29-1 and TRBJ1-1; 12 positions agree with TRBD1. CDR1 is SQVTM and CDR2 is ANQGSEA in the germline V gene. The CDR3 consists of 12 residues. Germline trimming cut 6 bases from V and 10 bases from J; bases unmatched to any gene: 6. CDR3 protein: CSVRDRGLVAFF. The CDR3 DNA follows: TGCAGCGTCCGGGACAGGGGGCTTGTAGCTTTCTTT.

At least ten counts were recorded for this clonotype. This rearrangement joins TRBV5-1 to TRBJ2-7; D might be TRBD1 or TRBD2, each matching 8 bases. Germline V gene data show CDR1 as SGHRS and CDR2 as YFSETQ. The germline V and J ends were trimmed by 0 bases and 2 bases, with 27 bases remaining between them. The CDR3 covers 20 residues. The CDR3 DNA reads TGCGCCAGCAGCTTGGCCCAAGGGGACAGGAGACTAGCGAATACCTACGAGCAGTACTTC. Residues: CASSLAQGDRRLANTYEQYF.

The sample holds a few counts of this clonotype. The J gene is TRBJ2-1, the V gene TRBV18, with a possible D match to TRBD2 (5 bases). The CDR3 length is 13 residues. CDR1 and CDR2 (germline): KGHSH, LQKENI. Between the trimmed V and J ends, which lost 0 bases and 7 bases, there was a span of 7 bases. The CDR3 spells CASSPPAGNEQFF. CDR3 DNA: TGTGCCAGCTCACCACCGGCGGGTAATGAGCAGTTCTTC.

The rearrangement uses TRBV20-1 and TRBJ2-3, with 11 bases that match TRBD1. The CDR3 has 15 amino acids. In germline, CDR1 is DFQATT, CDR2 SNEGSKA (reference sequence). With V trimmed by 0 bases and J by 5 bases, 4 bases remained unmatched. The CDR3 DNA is TGCAGTGCTAGAGAAGCCGGGACAGGGGGAGATACGCAGTATTTT. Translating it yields CSAREAGTGGDTQYF.

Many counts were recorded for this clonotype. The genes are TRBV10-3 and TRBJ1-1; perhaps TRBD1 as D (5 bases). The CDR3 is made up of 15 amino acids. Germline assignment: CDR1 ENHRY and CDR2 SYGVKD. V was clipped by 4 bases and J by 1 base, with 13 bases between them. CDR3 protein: CAISVAGNANTEAFF. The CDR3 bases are TGTGCCATCAGTGTGGCAGGGAACGCGAACACTGAAGCTTTCTTT.

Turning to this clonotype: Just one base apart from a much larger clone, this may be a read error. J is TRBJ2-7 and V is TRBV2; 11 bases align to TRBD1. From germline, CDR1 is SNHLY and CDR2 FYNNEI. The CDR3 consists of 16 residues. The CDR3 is CASSWTGGPRAYERYF. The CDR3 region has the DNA TGTGCCAGCAGTTGGACAGGGGGCCCTAGGGCCTACGAGCGGTACTTC.

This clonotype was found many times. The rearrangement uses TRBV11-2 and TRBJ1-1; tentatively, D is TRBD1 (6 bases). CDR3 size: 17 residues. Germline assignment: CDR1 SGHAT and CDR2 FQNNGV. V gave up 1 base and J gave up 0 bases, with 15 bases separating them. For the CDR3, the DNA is TGTGCCAGCAGCTTAGCTTCCCGGGGGCAGTTGAACACTGAAGCTTTCTTT. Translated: CASSLASRGQLNTEAFF.

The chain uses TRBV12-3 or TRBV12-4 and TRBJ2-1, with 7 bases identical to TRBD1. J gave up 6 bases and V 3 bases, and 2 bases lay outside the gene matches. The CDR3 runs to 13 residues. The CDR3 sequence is CASSLHRGNEQFF. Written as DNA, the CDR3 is TGTGCCAGCAGTTTGCACAGGGGCAATGAGCAGTTCTTC.

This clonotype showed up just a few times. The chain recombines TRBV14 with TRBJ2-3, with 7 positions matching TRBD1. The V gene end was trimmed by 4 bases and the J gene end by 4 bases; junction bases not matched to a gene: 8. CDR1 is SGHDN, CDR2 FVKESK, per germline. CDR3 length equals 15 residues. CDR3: CASSRYTGVADTQYF. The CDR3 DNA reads TGTGCCAGCAGCCGTTATACAGGGGTTGCAGATACGCAGTATTTT.

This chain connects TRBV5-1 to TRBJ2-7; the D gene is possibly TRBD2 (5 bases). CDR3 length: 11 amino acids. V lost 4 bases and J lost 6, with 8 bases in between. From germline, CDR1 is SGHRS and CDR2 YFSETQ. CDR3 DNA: TGCGCCAGCAGCGGGGAGAGCGAGCAGTACTTC. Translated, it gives CASSGESEQYF.

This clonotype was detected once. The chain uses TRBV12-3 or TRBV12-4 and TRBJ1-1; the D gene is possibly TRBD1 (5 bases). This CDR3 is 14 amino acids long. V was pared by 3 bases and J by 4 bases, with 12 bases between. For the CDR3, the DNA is TGTGCCAGCAGTTTGGGCGCAAGGGGCACTGAAGCTTTCTTT. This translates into CASSLGARGTEAFF.

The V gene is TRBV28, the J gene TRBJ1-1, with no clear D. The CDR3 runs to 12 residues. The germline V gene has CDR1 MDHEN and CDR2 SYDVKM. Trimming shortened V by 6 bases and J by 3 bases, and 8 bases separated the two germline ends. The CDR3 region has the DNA TGTGCCAGCAGGGCCCTATACACTGAAGCTTTCTTT. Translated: CASRALYTEAFF.

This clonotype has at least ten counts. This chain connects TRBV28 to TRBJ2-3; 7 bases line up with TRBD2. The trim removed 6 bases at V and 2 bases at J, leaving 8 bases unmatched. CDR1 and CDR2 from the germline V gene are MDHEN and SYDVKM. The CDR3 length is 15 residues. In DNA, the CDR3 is TGTGCCAGCAGCCGCTTAGCGGGTTACACAGATACGCAGTATTTT. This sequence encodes CASSRLAGYTDTQYF.

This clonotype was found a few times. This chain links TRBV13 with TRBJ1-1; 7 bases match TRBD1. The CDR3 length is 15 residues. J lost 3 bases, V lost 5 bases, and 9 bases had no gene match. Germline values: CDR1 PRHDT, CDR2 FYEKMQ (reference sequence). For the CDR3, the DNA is TGTGCCAGCAGCGCAATGACAGGGCATGACACTGAAGCTTTCTTT. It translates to CASSAMTGHDTEAFF. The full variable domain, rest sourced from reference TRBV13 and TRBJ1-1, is AAGVIQSPRHLIKEKRETATLKCYPIPRHDTVYWYQQGPGQDPQFLISFYEKMQSDKGSIPDRFSAQQFSDYHSELNMSSLELGDSALYFCASSAMTGHDTEAFFGQGTRLTVV.

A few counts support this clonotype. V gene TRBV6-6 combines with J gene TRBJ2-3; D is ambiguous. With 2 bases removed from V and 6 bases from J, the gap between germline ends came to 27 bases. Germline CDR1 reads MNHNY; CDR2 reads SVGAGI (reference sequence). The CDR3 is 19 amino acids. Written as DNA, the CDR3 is TGTGCCAGCAGTTACAGGGTTGTCGGCGATGGGCACCCCCATGATACGCAGTATTTT. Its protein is CASSYRVVGDGHPHDTQYF.

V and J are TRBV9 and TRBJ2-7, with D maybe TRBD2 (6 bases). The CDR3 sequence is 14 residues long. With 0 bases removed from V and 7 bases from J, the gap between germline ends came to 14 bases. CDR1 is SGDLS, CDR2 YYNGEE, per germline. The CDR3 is CASSVGPGEEEQYF. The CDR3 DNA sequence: TGTGCCAGCAGCGTAGGGCCGGGGGAAGAGGAGCAGTACTTC.

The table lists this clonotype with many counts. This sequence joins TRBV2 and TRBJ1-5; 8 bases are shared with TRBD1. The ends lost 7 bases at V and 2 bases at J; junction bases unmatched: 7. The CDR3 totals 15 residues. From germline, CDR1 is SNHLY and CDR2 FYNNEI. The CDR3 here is CASTLGQGGNQPQHF. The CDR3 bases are TGTGCCAGCACCCTAGGACAGGGAGGCAATCAGCCCCAGCATTTT.

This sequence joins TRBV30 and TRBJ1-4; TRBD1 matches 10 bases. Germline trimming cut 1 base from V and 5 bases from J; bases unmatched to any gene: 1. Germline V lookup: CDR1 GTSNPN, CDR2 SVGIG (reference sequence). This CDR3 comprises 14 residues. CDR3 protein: CAWSADRGNEKLFF. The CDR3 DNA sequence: TGTGCCTGGAGTGCGGACAGGGGGAATGAAAAACTGTTTTTT.

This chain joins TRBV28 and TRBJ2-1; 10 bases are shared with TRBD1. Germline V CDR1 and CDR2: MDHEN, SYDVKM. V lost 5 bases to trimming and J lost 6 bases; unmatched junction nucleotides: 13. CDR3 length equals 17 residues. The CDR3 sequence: CASSLRDRGVSGNEQFF. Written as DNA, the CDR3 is TGTGCCAGCAGTCTCCGGGACAGGGGTGTTAGTGGCAATGAGCAGTTCTTC.

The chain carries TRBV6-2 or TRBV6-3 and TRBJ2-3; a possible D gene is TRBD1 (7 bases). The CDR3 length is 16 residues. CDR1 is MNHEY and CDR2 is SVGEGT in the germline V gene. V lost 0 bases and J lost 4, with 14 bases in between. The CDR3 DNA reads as TGTGCCAGCAGTTACTCGAGGACAGGAGGGGCAGATACGCAGTATTTT. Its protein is CASSYSRTGGADTQYF.

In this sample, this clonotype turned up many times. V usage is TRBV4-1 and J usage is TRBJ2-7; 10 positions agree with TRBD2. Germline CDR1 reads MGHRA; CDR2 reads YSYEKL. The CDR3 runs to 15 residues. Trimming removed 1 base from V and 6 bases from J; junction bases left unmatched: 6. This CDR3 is CASSQAASGSREQYF. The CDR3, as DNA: TGCGCCAGCAGCCAAGCGGCTAGCGGGAGTCGCGAGCAGTACTTC.

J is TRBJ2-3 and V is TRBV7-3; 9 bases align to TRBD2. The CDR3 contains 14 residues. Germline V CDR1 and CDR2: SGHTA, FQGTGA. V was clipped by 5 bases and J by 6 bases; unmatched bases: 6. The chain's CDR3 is CASSRLAVPDTQYF. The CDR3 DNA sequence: TGTGCCAGCAGCAGACTAGCGGTCCCGGATACGCAGTATTTT.

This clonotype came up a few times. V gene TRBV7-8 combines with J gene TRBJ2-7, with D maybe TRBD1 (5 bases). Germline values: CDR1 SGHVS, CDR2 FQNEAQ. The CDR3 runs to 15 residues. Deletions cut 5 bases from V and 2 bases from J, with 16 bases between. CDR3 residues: CASSPRTRLTYEQYF. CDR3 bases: TGTGCCAGCAGCCCACGGACACGACTTACCTACGAGCAGTACTTC.

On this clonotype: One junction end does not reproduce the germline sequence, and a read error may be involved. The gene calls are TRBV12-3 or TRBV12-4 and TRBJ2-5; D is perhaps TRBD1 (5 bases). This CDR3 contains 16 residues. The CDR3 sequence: CATSDATRATREIQYF. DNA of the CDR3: TGTGCCACCAGTGATGCGACCAGGGCAACCCGAGAGATCCAGTACTTC.